This T cell receptor (beta chain) was found in a study of blood T cell repertoires in COVID-19. Study-wide context: Whether acute or convalescent, the COVID-19 samples came from the United States, Italy and Spain.

The table came from immunoSEQ multiplex PCR; TCRdb's copy has only in-frame clones and leaves some out. This sample has 200,000 to 250,000 clones; 85% to 90% occur once, and the top ten carry about 9.4%. While infection was still active, Seattle patients were enrolled and then followed longitudinally. Deletions cut 2 bases from V and 8 bases from J, with 13 bases between. The germline V gene has CDR1 MNHEY and CDR2 SVGEGT. The CDR3 covers 14 residues. The clonotype was recovered from a woman between 45 and 65 years old with COVID-19, enrolled during active disease. The sample taken for sequencing was peripheral blood. The J gene is TRBJ1-5, the V gene TRBV6-2 or TRBV6-3; unclear D gene. In DNA form, the CDR3 reads TGTGCCAGCAGTTACCCGCTGCAATCAGAGCCCCAGCATTTT. This sequence encodes CASSYPLQSEPQHF.